The rows below give T cell receptor beta chains drawn from one sample of a study of cytotoxic CD8 clonotypes in ibrutinib-treated CLL. Some clones are missing from TCRdb's copy, which holds only in-frame ones; the method was immunoSEQ multiplex PCR. Of 50,000 or so clones listed, roughly 85% are singletons. Sequences were derived from PBMCs, sampled after 24 months of ibrutinib treatment. The receptors derive from a human donor with chronic lymphocytic leukemia. CDR3s include the opening cysteine and the closing phenylalanine or tryptophan. Each record gives: V gene, J gene, CDR3 protein.

TRBV4-1	TRBJ2-5	CASSRGGDRPGETQYF
TRBV2	TRBJ2-4	CASNGLANIQYF
TRBV18	TRBJ1-5	CASSAMGQGYQPQHF
TRBV30	TRBJ2-6	CAWRDRGLAADVSGANVLTF
TRBV7-9	TRBJ2-5	CASSWPDHQETQYF
TRBV29-1	TRBJ2-7	CSVGAGAYEQYF
TRBV11-2	TRBJ2-1	CASSLRIAASSYNEQFF
TRBV7-9	TRBJ2-1	CASSPLDWISYNEQFF
TRBV4-1	TRBJ2-5	CASSPGTSGAQETQYF
TRBV7-2	TRBJ2-3	CASSSMGDTQYF